These 27 T cell receptor beta chains originate from one sample sequenced in a study of T cell responses to AZD1222 COVID-19 vaccine. Clones were sequenced by immunoSEQ multiplex PCR, and TCRdb holds only the in-frame ones, with some missing. Among under 200,000 clones listed, around nine tenths were seen once. The material was peripheral blood, obtained on day 0 of AZD1222 vaccination. Receptor source: an adult in good health.

The V gene is TRBV27, the J gene TRBJ1-1; tentative D call: TRBD1 (5 bases). Germline loops: CDR1 MNHEY, CDR2 SMNVEV (reference sequence). This CDR3 has 18 residues. Trimming shortened V by 0 bases and J by 3 bases, and 20 bases separated the two germline ends. The CDR3 DNA follows: TGTGCCAGCAGTTTATCGGGACCCTCGGTGGGCATGGACACTGAAGCTTTCTTT. Amino acid sequence: CASSLSGPSVGMDTEAFF.

The rearrangement uses TRBV19 and TRBJ2-5; 7 bases line up with TRBD1. The CDR3 is 16 residues long. V dropped 4 bases and J dropped 0; count of bases not matched to a gene: 8. The germline V gene has CDR1 LNHDA and CDR2 SQIVND (reference sequence). The CDR3 here is CASSTLPTGYQETQYF. CDR3 DNA sequence: TGTGCCAGTAGTACCCTTCCGACAGGGTACCAAGAGACCCAGTACTTC.

The chain recombines TRBV6-5 with TRBJ1-4; possible D gene TRBD1, 5 bases. CDR3 length: 14 residues. Per the germline V gene, CDR1 is MNHEY and CDR2 is SVGAGI. The V end lost 5 bases, the J end lost 14 bases, and 21 bases lay between the germline ends. CDR3 coding DNA: TGTGCCAGCAGTCCCCTGGGGGGGGTCCCGGGGCTGTTTTTT. Protein product: CASSPLGGVPGLFF.

The chain links TRBV7-6 to TRBJ1-6, with D perhaps TRBD1 (6 bases). CDR1 and CDR2 from the germline V gene are SGHVS and FNYEAQ. Trimming left V 1 base short and J 6 bases short, with 16 bases between. The CDR3 contains 17 residues. The CDR3 loop is CASSLEPGGRGNSPLHF. The DNA of the CDR3 is TGTGCCAGCAGCTTAGAGCCTGGTGGCAGGGGTAATTCACCCCTCCACTTT.

The chain combines TRBV28 with TRBJ2-7, with unresolved D. Between the trimmed V and J ends, which lost 5 bases and 6 bases, there was a span of 17 bases. The CDR3 has 14 amino acids. In germline, CDR1 is MDHEN, CDR2 SYDVKM. CDR3 nucleotides: TGTGCCAGCAGTCCACAGACTGAAAATCTCGAGCAGTACTTC. Translating gives CASSPQTENLEQYF.

The rearrangement joins TRBV28 to TRBJ2-5, with D perhaps TRBD1 (6 bases). The V gene lost 2 bases and the J gene lost 1 base, with 8 bases spanning the gap. Germline loops: CDR1 MDHEN, CDR2 SYDVKM. This CDR3 has 14 amino acids. The CDR3, as DNA: TGTGCCAGCAGTTTACAGGGGTTCCAAGAGACCCAGTACTTC. Its translation: CASSLQGFQETQYF.

V is TRBV6-4 and J is TRBJ2-3, with TRBD2 matching 7 bases. This CDR3 has 14 amino acids. V lost 6 bases and J lost 2; bases outside the gene matches: 5. Germline V CDR1 and CDR2: MRHNA, SNTAGT. CDR3 sequence: CASSGGSATDTQYF. The CDR3 DNA follows: TGTGCCAGCAGCGGCGGGAGCGCCACAGATACGCAGTATTTT.

This clone showed up just a few times. V usage is TRBV30 and J usage is TRBJ1-5; no clear D. This CDR3 has 12 amino acids. V lost 2 bases to trimming and J lost 5 bases, with 7 bases between them. Per the germline V gene, CDR1 is GTSNPN and CDR2 is SVGIG (reference sequence). The CDR3 DNA sequence: TGTGCCTGGAGTTCTCAACATCAGCCCCAGCATTTT. This encodes CAWSSQHQPQHF.

This rearrangement joins TRBV7-6 to TRBJ1-5, with 7 positions matching TRBD1. Germline CDR1 and CDR2: SGHVS and FNYEAQ. The V gene end was trimmed by 1 base and the J gene end by 4 bases; junction bases not matched to a gene: 4. This CDR3 has 15 amino acids. In DNA, the CDR3 is TGTGCCAGCAGCTTAGTATCAGGGGGTAATCAGCCCCAGCATTTT. Its protein product is CASSLVSGGNQPQHF.

The genes are TRBV27 and TRBJ1-2; 7 positions agree with TRBD1. After removal of 0 bases from V and 7 bases from J, the junction contained 8 bases not matched to a gene. The length of the CDR3 is 15 residues. Germline assignment: CDR1 MNHEY and CDR2 SMNVEV (reference sequence). Here the CDR3 DNA reads TGTGCCAGCAGTTTATCAGGGGGCGCGATCGGTGGCTACACCTTC. Translating gives CASSLSGGAIGGYTF.

V and J are TRBV28 and TRBJ1-3; D remains unclear. Germline values: CDR1 MDHEN, CDR2 SYDVKM. V was cut by 2 bases and J by 8 bases, with 7 bases left in between. This CDR3 has 12 amino acids. The CDR3 sequence: CASSLRVDTIYF. The DNA for the CDR3 is TGTGCCAGCAGTTTAAGGGTGGACACCATATATTTT.

This clone was seen only a few times. The chain joins TRBV7-2 to TRBJ1-1, with a possible D match to TRBD1 (5 bases). Looked up from germline, CDR1 is SGHTA and CDR2 is FQGNSA. The CDR3 has 14 amino acids. V lost 2 bases and J 1 base, leaving 8 bases between the germline ends. The CDR3 coding sequence is TGTGCCAGCAGCTTATCCAGGGCGAACACTGAAGCTTTCTTT. It codes for CASSLSRANTEAFF. Full variable domain (rest looked up from reference TRBV7-2 and TRBJ1-1): GAGVSQSPSNKVTEKGKDVELRCDPISGHTALYWYRQSLGQGLEFLIYFQGNSAPDKSGLPSDRFSAERTGGSVSTLTIQRTQQEDSAVYLCASSLSRANTEAFFGQGTRLTVV.

The J gene is TRBJ1-5, the V gene TRBV4-2, with no clear D. CDR3 length equals 13 residues. Germline V lookup: CDR1 LGHNA, CDR2 YNFKEQ. With 1 base removed from V and 7 bases from J, the gap between germline ends came to 8 bases. The CDR3 loop is CASSQAGGQPQHF. In DNA, the CDR3 is TGTGCCAGCAGCCAAGCAGGCGGGCAGCCCCAGCATTTT.

The chain couples TRBV21-1 to TRBJ2-6; whether TRBD1, the table's D call, matches the DNA was not checked. TRBV21-1 is annotated as a pseudogene. The CDR3 has 19 residues. Written as DNA, the CDR3 is TGTGCCAGCAGCAAATGGACAGTCGTTTTGAGTTCTGGGGCCAACGTCCTGACTTTC. Translated, it gives CASSKWTVVLSSGANVLTF.

This clone was found once. The gene calls are TRBV19 and TRBJ2-7, with 9 positions matching TRBD1. Germline CDR1 LNHDA, CDR2 SQIVND (reference sequence). The CDR3 has 15 amino acids. Trimming removed 1 base from V and 3 bases from J; junction bases left unmatched: 4. For the CDR3, the DNA is TGTGCCAGTAGTATAGTGGGACAGGGCTTCTACGAGCAGTACTTC. It specifies CASSIVGQGFYEQYF.

This chain uses TRBV4-1 with TRBJ1-5, with TRBD1 as a possible D gene (5 bases). The germline V and J ends were trimmed by 4 bases and 5 bases, with 27 bases remaining between them. The CDR3 runs 19 residues. Germline CDR1 MGHRA, CDR2 YSYEKL. The CDR3 bases are TGCGCCAGCAGCCGCCTTTTTGGGGGTATCGAGTTAGGTTATCAGCCCCAGCATTTT. This sequence encodes CASSRLFGGIELGYQPQHF.

The genes are TRBV28 and TRBJ1-2; D remains ambiguous. This CDR3 is built from 13 residues. CDR1 and CDR2 from the germline V gene are MDHEN and SYDVKM. The V end was cut by 7 bases, the J end by 4 bases, with 13 bases between. The CDR3 is CASTPGVLYGYTF. Here the CDR3 DNA reads TGTGCCAGCACCCCCGGAGTCCTCTATGGCTACACCTTC.

The V gene is TRBV5-6, the J gene TRBJ1-6; D not certain. This CDR3 comprises 14 residues. Trimming shortened V by 0 bases and J by 7 bases, and 8 bases separated the two germline ends. Germline V lookup: CDR1 SGHDT, CDR2 YYEEEE. DNA of the CDR3: TGTGCCAGCAGCTTGGAACACTTGAATTCACCCCTCCACTTT. Translating gives CASSLEHLNSPLHF.

The chain combines TRBV2 with TRBJ2-7; D may be TRBD2 (6 bases). The CDR3 sequence is 13 residues long. Germline lookup yields CDR1 SNHLY and CDR2 FYNNEI. V was trimmed by 9 bases and J by 5 bases, leaving 17 bases between them. Here the CDR3 DNA reads TGTGCCAGTAGGCGGGACTTACTCGACGAGCAGTACTTC. It translates to CASRRDLLDEQYF.

This chain links TRBV2 with TRBJ1-2, with 8 bases fitting TRBD1. Germline V gene lookup returns CDR1 SNHLY and CDR2 FYNNEI. The CDR3 is 14 amino acids. V lost 8 bases, J lost 2 bases, and 7 bases stayed unmatched. DNA of the CDR3: TGTGCCAGCGAGGACAGGGTGGGGAACTATGGCTACACCTTC. As protein: CASEDRVGNYGYTF.

With regard to this clone: Other nucleotide sequences from this sample produce the same CDR3. The chain is built from TRBV10-3 and TRBJ1-5; the D gene is possibly TRBD1 (6 bases). The V and J ends lost 4 bases and 2 bases respectively, with 9 bases between them. Germline V gives CDR1 ENHRY, CDR2 SYGVKD. The CDR3 contains 14 residues. The CDR3 sequence: CAISAGEGNQPQHF. The CDR3, as DNA: TGTGCCATCAGTGCAGGGGAGGGCAATCAGCCCCAGCATTTT.

The chain recombines TRBV4-1 with TRBJ2-3; a possible D gene is TRBD2 (5 bases). Germline CDR1 is MGHRA and CDR2 is YSYEKL. V shed 0 bases and J shed 2 bases, with 12 bases lying between them. There are 16 residues in the CDR3. The CDR3 DNA follows: TGCGCCAGCAGCCAAGAGAGTCAGCGGTCCACAGATACGCAGTATTTT. It encodes CASSQESQRSTDTQYF.

The chain is built from TRBV7-8 and TRBJ2-7; D unclear. Trimming took 2 bases from V and 2 from J, leaving 7 bases between them. This CDR3 comprises 13 residues. Per germline, CDR1 SGHVS and CDR2 FQNEAQ. The DNA of the CDR3 is TGTGCCAGCAGCTTAAGTGGGACCTACGAGCAGTACTTC. This gives the protein CASSLSGTYEQYF.

The rearrangement uses TRBV19 and TRBJ1-5; D perhaps matches TRBD1 (6 bases). CDR1 and CDR2 from the germline V gene are LNHDA and SQIVND (reference sequence). The length of the CDR3 is 14 residues. The V end lost 7 bases, the J end lost 3 bases, and 13 bases lay between the germline ends. The CDR3: CASTATGHNQPQHF. The CDR3 bases are TGTGCCAGTACCGCGACAGGCCACAATCAGCCCCAGCATTTT.

This rearrangement joins TRBV6-1 to TRBJ1-1; possible D gene TRBD1, 5 bases. Germline CDR1 and CDR2: MNHNS and SASEGT. The CDR3 loop spans 15 amino acids. V was cut by 1 base and J by 1 base, with 10 bases left in between. The CDR3 nucleotides read TGTGCCAGCAGTGAAGTGGGTACAGGGAACACTGAAGCTTTCTTT. This gives the protein CASSEVGTGNTEAFF.

This chain uses TRBV5-6 with TRBJ1-1; D is ambiguous. The CDR3 extends over 16 amino acids. Trimming took 3 bases from V and 1 from J, leaving 16 bases between them. In germline, CDR1 is SGHDT, CDR2 YYEEEE. The CDR3 nucleotides are TGTGCCAGCAGCTATTTGGGGTTTATGGAGAACACTGAAGCTTTCTTT. Encoded protein: CASSYLGFMENTEAFF.

The rearrangement joins TRBV28 to TRBJ2-2, with D maybe TRBD2 (6 bases). V lost 7 bases and J lost 1, with 13 bases in between. The CDR3 contains 15 residues. In germline, CDR1 is MDHEN, CDR2 SYDVKM. The CDR3 DNA reads TGTGCCAGCAAACGGGGGACTTGGAACACCGGGGAGCTGTTTTTT. Its translation is CASKRGTWNTGELFF.